The source of this T cell receptor (beta chain) is a study of blood T cells in healthy people across ages. Study results and caveats: The study found TCR beta diversity correlated strongly with naive T cell percentage.

A sample-barcoded 5' primer and a J-beta primer mix were used in a second PCR of about 6 to 12 cycles. TCRdb re-analysed the 5' RACE reads in MiXCR, keeping a single row per CDR3 protein. Of fewer than 750,000 distinct CDR3 sequences in the sample, under 65% were seen once. As regards this clonotype: The antigen remains undetermined.

This CDR3 spans 10 amino acids. The germline CDR1 and CDR2 sequences are DFQATT and SNEGSKA (reference sequence). V dropped 5 bases and J dropped 13; count of bases not matched to a gene: 4. Sample: blood. The genes are TRBV20-1 and TRBJ2-1; TRBD2 agrees at 8 bases. This clonotype originated in a woman older than 75 in good health. The CDR3 DNA follows: TGCAGTGCTGGGCGGGGGGTACAGTTCTTC. Residues: CSAGRGVQFF.